This TCR beta chain came from a study of T-cell memory formation after mild COVID-19. General study results and limits: Shrinking CD4+ clones were chiefly CM and EM; CD8+ ones were chiefly EMRA. Cross-reactive memory apparently joined, as some responding clones appeared in pre-infection memory.

This clonotype has a handful of counts. Antigen: not known. With a much larger clone just one base away, this may be a read error. Employing constant-segment primers, 5'RACE generated TCR alpha and TCR beta cDNA libraries bearing sample barcodes and UMIs. MiXCR, applied by TCRdb to the 5' RACE reads, yields one record per CDR3 protein. The sample records a few hundred thousand distinct CDR3 sequences, 25% to 30% being singletons. CDR1 SSHAT and CDR2 FNYEAQ come from the germline V gene (reference sequence). Trimming shortened V by 4 bases and J by 5 bases, and 8 bases separated the two germline ends. This CDR3 has 12 amino acids.

The clonotype originates from an adult woman who had mild COVID-19 (a few samples of this study predate the infection). Cell type and time point are not known. Sequencing input: PBMCs or a T cell subset sorted from them (not recorded which). The chain carries TRBV7-7 and TRBJ2-5; possible D gene TRBD1, 5 bases. CDR3 loop: CASSSAGETQYF. The CDR3, as DNA: TGTGCCAGCAGCTCAGCAGGGGAGACCCAGTACTTC.